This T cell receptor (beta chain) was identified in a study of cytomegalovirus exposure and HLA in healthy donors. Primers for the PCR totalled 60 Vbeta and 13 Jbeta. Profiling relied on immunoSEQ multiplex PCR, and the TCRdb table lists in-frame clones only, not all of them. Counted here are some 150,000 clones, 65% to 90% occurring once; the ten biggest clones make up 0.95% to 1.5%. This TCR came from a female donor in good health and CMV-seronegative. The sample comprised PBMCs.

CDR3 DNA: TGTGCCAGCAGAACAGGGGCCGCGGAGCCCCAGCATTTT. It is translated as CASRTGAAEPQHF. The chain joins TRBV2 to TRBJ1-5, with TRBD1 identical over 7 bases. This CDR3 has 13 amino acids. Trimming cost V 6 bases and J 8 bases; bases outside gene matches: 7. In germline, CDR1 is SNHLY, CDR2 FYNNEI.